This TCR beta chain was captured by sequencing in a study of T-cell memory formation after mild COVID-19. Study as a whole: TCR clusters mostly belonged to single donors.

In germline, CDR1 is SGDLS, CDR2 YYNGEE. There are 14 residues in the CDR3. J gave up 9 bases and V 2 bases, and 8 bases lay outside the gene matches. In this sample, this clonotype turned up a few times. TCRdb reprocessed the 5' RACE reads with MiXCR, giving one entry per CDR3 protein. This sample has more than 100,000 distinct CDR3 sequences, with about 15% found just once. The genes are TRBV9 and TRBJ2-1; 7 bases agree with TRBD2. This sequence originates from a man between 18 and 29 years old who had mild COVID-19 (a few samples of this study predate the infection). Cell type and time point are not known. The source material was PBMCs or a T cell subset sorted from them (not recorded which). The CDR3 DNA reads TGTGCCAGCAGCGTGGCAGCGGGGATCGGTGAGCAGTTCTTC. Its protein product is CASSVAAGIGEQFF.